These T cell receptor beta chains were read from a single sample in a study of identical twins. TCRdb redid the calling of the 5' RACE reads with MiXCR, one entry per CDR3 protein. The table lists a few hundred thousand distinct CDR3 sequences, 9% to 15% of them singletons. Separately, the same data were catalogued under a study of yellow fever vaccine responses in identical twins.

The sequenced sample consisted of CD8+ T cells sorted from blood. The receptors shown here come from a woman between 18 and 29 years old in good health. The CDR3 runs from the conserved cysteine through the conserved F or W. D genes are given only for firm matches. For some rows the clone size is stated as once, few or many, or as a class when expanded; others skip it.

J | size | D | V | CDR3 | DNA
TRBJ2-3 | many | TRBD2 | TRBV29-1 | CSVGLAGGTDTQYF | TGCAGCGTTGGGCTAGCGGGAGGCACAGATACGCAGTATTTT
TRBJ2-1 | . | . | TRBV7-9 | CASSLVGERYNEQFF | TGTGCCAGCAGCTTAGTTGGAGAGCGGTACAATGAGCAGTTCTTC
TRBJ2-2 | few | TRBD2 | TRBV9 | CASSATGLAGNTGELFF | TGTGCCAGCAGCGCCACGGGACTAGCGGGAAACACCGGGGAGCTGTTTTTT
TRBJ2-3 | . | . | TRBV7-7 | CASSDGGPVDTQYF | TGTGCCAGCAGCGATGGGGGGCCGGTAGATACGCAGTATTTT
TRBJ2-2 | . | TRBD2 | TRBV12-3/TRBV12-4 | CASINPTPTSGAIITGELFF | TGTGCCAGCATAAATCCCACCCCGACTAGCGGAGCCATTATCACCGGGGAGCTGTTTTTT
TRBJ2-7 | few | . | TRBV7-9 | CASSGQDRPYEQYF | TGTGCCAGCAGCGGGCAGGACCGTCCCTACGAGCAGTACTTC
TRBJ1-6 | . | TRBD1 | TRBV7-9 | CASSLGQGSDSPLHF | TGTGCCAGCAGCTTAGGACAGGGGTCGGATTCACCCCTCCACTTT
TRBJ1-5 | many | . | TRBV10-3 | CAISDPGAYSNQPQHF | TGTGCCATCAGTGACCCGGGGGCATATAGCAATCAGCCCCAGCATTTT
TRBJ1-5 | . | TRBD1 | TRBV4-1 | CASSQVWDRGNQPQHF | TGCGCCAGCAGCCAAGTATGGGACAGGGGAAATCAGCCCCAGCATTTT
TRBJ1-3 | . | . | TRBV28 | CASSFLLGDTIYF | TGTGCCAGCAGTTTTTTATTGGGGGACACCATATATTTT
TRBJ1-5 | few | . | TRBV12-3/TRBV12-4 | CASKLPGFDQPQHF | TGTGCCAGCAAGCTACCGGGGTTTGATCAGCCCCAGCATTTT
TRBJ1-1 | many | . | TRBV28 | CASSRTGVMNTEAFF | TGTGCCAGCAGTAGAACAGGAGTCATGAACACTGAAGCTTTCTTT
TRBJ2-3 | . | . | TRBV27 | CASSSKGGVGFTDTQYF | TGTGCCAGCAGTTCCAAAGGAGGCGTGGGGTTCACAGATACGCAGTATTTT
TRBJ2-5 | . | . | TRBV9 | CASSVSWGRSETQYF | TGTGCCAGCAGCGTATCTTGGGGGCGGTCGGAGACCCAGTACTTC
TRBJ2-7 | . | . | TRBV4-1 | CASSPSPAYEQYF | TGCGCCAGCAGCCCCTCCCCCGCCTACGAGCAGTACTTC
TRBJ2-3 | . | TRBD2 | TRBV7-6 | CASSPSGGGTDTQYF | TGTGCCAGCAGCCCCTCCGGGGGGGGGACAGATACGCAGTATTTT
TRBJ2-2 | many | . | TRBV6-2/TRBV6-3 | CASRWGSTNTGELFF | TGTGCCAGCAGATGGGGGAGCACGAACACCGGGGAGCTGTTTTTT
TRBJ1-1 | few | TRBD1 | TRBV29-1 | CSVMTGMNTEAFF | TGCAGCGTGATGACAGGGATGAACACTGAAGCTTTCTTT
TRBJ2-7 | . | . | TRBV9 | CASSIHDTGFYEQYF | TGTGCCAGCAGCATCCATGACACAGGGTTCTACGAGCAGTACTTC
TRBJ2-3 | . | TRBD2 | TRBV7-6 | CASSLELAGEITDTQYF | TGTGCCAGCAGCCTAGAACTAGCGGGGGAAATCACAGATACGCAGTATTTT
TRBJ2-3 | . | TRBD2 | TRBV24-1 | CATSDSQLAEGTDTQYF | TGTGCCACCAGTGATTCCCAACTAGCGGAGGGCACAGATACGCAGTATTTT
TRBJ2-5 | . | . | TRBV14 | CASSQDIGLDAAETQYF | TGTGCCAGCAGCCAAGATATTGGTTTAGACGCCGCTGAGACCCAGTACTTC
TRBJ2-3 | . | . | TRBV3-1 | CASSQAGTSPTDTQYF | TGTGCCAGCAGCCAAGCGGGTACTAGCCCCACAGATACGCAGTATTTT
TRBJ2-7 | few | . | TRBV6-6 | CASSPEMNAQYF | TGTGCCAGCAGTCCCGAGATGAATGCGCAGTACTTC